This is a list of T cell receptor beta chains from one sample in a study of blood T cell repertoires in COVID-19. TCRdb's table, derived via immunoSEQ multiplex PCR, lists solely in-frame clones and lacks some. The sample has around 100,000 clones; about 80% are singletons. Sample: peripheral blood. The receptors shown here come from a woman older than 75 with active or convalescent COVID-19. The CDR3 runs from the conserved cysteine through the conserved F or W. A D gene is named only where the DNA matches it firmly. Size tells how often a clone was seen (once, few, many) or the class of an expanded clone, and some rows leave it out.

>-|TRBV10-3|-|TRBJ1-1
CAIQGREDTEAFF
TGTGCCATCCAGGGCAGGGAGGACACTGAAGCTTTCTTT
>-|TRBV30|-|TRBJ1-1
CAWSVQPNTEAFF
TGTGCCTGGAGTGTACAGCCGAACACTGAAGCTTTCTTT
>-|TRBV10-3|TRBD1|TRBJ2-2
CAISERQGTHTGELFF
TGTGCCATCAGTGAAAGACAGGGGACGCACACCGGGGAGCTGTTTTTT
>-|TRBV11-2|-|TRBJ2-5
CASSPSLGGRGETQYF
TGTGCCAGCAGCCCCTCCTTGGGGGGGCGCGGGGAGACCCAGTACTTC
>few|TRBV2|TRBD1|TRBJ1-2
CASSVKTGADGYTF
TGTGCCAGCAGCGTTAAGACAGGGGCCGATGGCTACACCTTC
>-|TRBV7-9|TRBD1|TRBJ1-3
CASSTRTGDAGNTIYF
TGTGCCAGCAGCACCCGGACAGGGGACGCTGGAAACACCATATATTTT
>-|TRBV12-5|-|TRBJ1-5
CASGLDPTGTMSNQPQHF
TGTGCTAGTGGTTTGGACCCAACCGGGACAATGAGCAATCAGCCCCAGCATTTT
>-|TRBV2|TRBD1|TRBJ1-5
CASIGQGKEPQHF
TGTGCCAGCATCGGACAGGGGAAGGAGCCCCAGCATTTT
>-|TRBV7-2|-|TRBJ1-1
CASSLDQGTEAFF
TGTGCCAGCAGCTTAGACCAGGGCACTGAAGCTTTCTTT
>-|TRBV24-1|-|TRBJ1-2
CATSGSALENYGYTF
TGTGCCACCAGTGGGTCAGCCCTGGAGAACTATGGCTACACCTTC
>once|TRBV5-5|-|TRBJ2-1
CASSLEALNEQFF
TGTGCCAGCAGCTTGGAAGCCCTCAATGAGCAGTTCTTC
>once|TRBV29-1|-|TRBJ1-2
CSVEDAPQAYGYTF
TGCAGCGTTGAAGACGCGCCACAGGCCTATGGCTACACCTTC
>-|TRBV3-1/TRBV3-2|-|TRBJ1-6
CASSFRTGGPPLHF
TGTGCCAGCAGCTTCCGGACGGGAGGTCCACCCCTCCACTTT
>-|TRBV6-6|-|TRBJ1-1
CASSYMNTEAFF
TGTGCCAGCAGTTATATGAACACTGAAGCTTTCTTT
>-|TRBV25-1|-|TRBJ1-1
CASSESGGRTEAFF
TGTGCCAGCAGTGAATCGGGGGGCCGAACTGAAGCTTTCTTT
>once|TRBV19|-|TRBJ1-4
CASSLRGLSTNEKLFF
TGTGCCAGTAGTCTCCGCGGACTCTCAACTAATGAAAAACTGTTTTTT
>-|TRBV29-1|-|TRBJ1-5
CSALTVDGEPQHF
TGCAGCGCATTAACAGTGGACGGGGAGCCCCAGCATTTT
>-|TRBV19|-|TRBJ1-1
CASSIDITRWRSTEAFF
TGTGCCAGTAGTATAGATATCACTCGTTGGAGGAGCACTGAAGCTTTCTTT
>few|TRBV29-1|-|TRBJ1-1
CSASIDREAFF
TGCAGCGCCAGCATCGACAGGGAAGCTTTCTTT
>-|TRBV3-1/TRBV3-2|TRBD1|TRBJ1-5
CASSSQGMGDQPQHF
TGTGCCAGCAGCTCACAGGGGATGGGGGATCAGCCCCAGCATTTT